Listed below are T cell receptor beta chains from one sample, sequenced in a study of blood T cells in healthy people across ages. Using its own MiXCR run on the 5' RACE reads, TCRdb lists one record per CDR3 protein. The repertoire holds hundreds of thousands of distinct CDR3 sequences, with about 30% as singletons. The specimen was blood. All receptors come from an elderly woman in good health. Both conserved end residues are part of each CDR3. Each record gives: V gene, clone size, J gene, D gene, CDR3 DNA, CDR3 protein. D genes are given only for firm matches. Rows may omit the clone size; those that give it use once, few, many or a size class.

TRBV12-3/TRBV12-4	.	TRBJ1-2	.	TGTGCCAGCAAAGACCCCGGGGGGAACTATGGTTACACCTTC	CASKDPGGNYGYTF
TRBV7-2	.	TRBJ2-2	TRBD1	TGTGCCAGCAGCACCCGACAGGGTAATACCGGGGAGCTGTTTTTT	CASSTRQGNTGELFF
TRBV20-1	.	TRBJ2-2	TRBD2	TGCAGTGCTAGAGATATAGCGGGAGGGGCTAACACCGGGGAGCTGTTTTTT	CSARDIAGGANTGELFF
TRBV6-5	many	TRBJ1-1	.	TGTGCCAGCAGTTCCAAACTGGGGGGAACTGAAGCTTTCTTT	CASSSKLGGTEAFF
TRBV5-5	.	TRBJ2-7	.	TGTGCCAGCAGCTTGGAACAGGGACGCGAGCAGTACTTC	CASSLEQGREQYF
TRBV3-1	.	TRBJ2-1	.	TGTGCCGGCAGCCAAGATGTCGGGGCCCGAGGTTTCAGGTTCTTC	CAGSQDVGARGFRFF
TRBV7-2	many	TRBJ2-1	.	TGTGCCAGCAGTCCAACAGGGATCAATGAGCAGTTCTTC	CASSPTGINEQFF
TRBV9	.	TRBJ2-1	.	TGTGCCAGCACACCAGCTGGGGGGGAGACAGGGGTTTACAATGAGCAGTTCTTC	CASTPAGGETGVYNEQFF
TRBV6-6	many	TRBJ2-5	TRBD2	TGTGCCAGCCGCGGTTCTAGCGGGGTAGAGACCCAGTACTTC	CASRGSSGVETQYF
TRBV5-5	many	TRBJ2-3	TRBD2	TGTGCCAGCAGCACAGGACTAGCGGGGGCTTTAGATACGCAGTATTTT	CASSTGLAGALDTQYF
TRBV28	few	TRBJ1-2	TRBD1	TGTGCCAGCAGTTTATTCGGACAGGCCTCCCCTCTTGGCTACACCTTC	CASSLFGQASPLGYTF
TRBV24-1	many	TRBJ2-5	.	TGTGCCACCAGTGACTCACGACTGAGACAAGAGACCCAGTACTTC	CATSDSRLRQETQYF
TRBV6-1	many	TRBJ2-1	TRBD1	TGTGCCAGCAAAGGGGGCCAGCGAAATGAGCAGTTCTTC	CASKGGQRNEQFF
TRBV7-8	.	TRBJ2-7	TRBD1	TGTGCCAGCAACTTAGGACAGGGCGGTCACGAGCAGTACTTC	CASNLGQGGHEQYF
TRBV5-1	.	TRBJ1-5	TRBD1	TGCGTCAGCAGCCCCCGACAGGGCGGTCAGCCCCAGCATTTT	CVSSPRQGGQPQHF
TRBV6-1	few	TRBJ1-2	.	TGTGCCACTCTCCGGGACCCACGTTCAAACTATGGCTACACCTTC	CATLRDPRSNYGYTF
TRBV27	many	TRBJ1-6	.	TGTGCCAGCAGCCCCGGGCGGGGGTCGGAGTCACCCCTCCACTTT	CASSPGRGSESPLHF
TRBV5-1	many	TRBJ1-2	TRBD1	TGCGCCAGCAGCCAAGGACAGGGGGCGGATGGCTACACCTTC	CASSQGQGADGYTF
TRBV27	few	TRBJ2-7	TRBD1	TGTGCCAGCAGTTTATGGGGGACAGCGGCGAACGAGCAGTACTTC	CASSLWGTAANEQYF
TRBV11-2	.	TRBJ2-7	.	TGTGCCAGCAGCTTAGTGACCCAAGAGCAGTACTTC	CASSLVTQEQYF
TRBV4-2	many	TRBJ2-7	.	TGTGCCAGCAGCCAGATCACCCCCGCGGGGGCCCCCTCGGGCGAGCAGTACTTC	CASSQITPAGAPSGEQYF
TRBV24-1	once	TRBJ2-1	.	TGTACCACCAGTTCGATAGGACTACGAAAGCAGTTCTTC	CTTSSIGLRKQFF
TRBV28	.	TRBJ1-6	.	TGTGCCAGCAGTACTCCTAATTCACCCCTCCACTTT	CASSTPNSPLHF
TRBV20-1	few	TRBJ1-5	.	TGCAGTGCTAGAGGGGCGACAGGCGGTCAGCCCCAGCATTTT	CSARGATGGQPQHF
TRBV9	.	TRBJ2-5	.	TGTGCCAGCAGCGAGGAGGGACAGACAAAAGGGACCCAGTACTTC	CASSEEGQTKGTQYF
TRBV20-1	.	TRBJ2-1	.	TGCAGTGCTAGCGGGGGATCCAACAATGAGCAGTTCTTC	CSASGGSNNEQFF
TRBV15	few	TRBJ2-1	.	TGTGCCACCAGCTCCCCGAGCTCCTACAATGAGCAGTTCTTC	CATSSPSSYNEQFF
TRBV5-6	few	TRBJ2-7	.	TGTGCCAGCAGCTTTGGTCGGGGTTCCTACGAGCAGTACTTC	CASSFGRGSYEQYF
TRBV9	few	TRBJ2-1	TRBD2	TGTGCCAGCAGCGTAGTGGGGGCAGCGGGGGGGCCTAAAGACAATGAGCAGTTCTTC	CASSVVGAAGGPKDNEQFF
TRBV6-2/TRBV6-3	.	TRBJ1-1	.	TGTGCCAGCACCAGGGAGGGGTGGACTGAAGCTTTCTTT	CASTREGWTEAFF
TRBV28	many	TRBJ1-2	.	TGTGCCAGCAGTTTTTATAACTATGGCTACACCTTC	CASSFYNYGYTF
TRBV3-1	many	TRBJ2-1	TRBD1	TGTGCCAGCAGCCAAGATACCCGAGGACAGGGGTACAATGAGCAGTTCTTC	CASSQDTRGQGYNEQFF
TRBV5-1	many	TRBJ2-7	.	TGCGCCAGCAGCTATTGGACGGAATCCTACGAGCAGTACTTC	CASSYWTESYEQYF
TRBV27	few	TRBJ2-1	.	TGCACCAGCAGCGACGGTAGACTATACAATGAGCAGTTCTTC	CTSSDGRLYNEQFF
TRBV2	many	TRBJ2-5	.	TGTGCCAGCAGTGTTGGATCAGGCACAGAGACCCAGTACTTC	CASSVGSGTETQYF
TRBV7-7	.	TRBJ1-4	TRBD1	TGTGCCAGCAGCGCCGAGACAGGGATGGGCGAAAAACTGTTTTTT	CASSAETGMGEKLFF
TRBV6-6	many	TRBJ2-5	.	TGTGCCAGCAGCCCTGAGGCGGAGGGGGCAGGGGAGACCCAGTACTTC	CASSPEAEGAGETQYF
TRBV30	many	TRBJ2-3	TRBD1	TGTGCCGGGACAGACCTTAATACGCAGTATTTT	CAGTDLNTQYF